This T cell receptor (beta chain) came from a study of multiple sclerosis patients with progressive multifocal leukoencephalopathy. Findings of the study overall: PML-onset expanded TRB clones were detectable before and during natalizumab therapy. Findings may reflect JC virus infection or just general immunocompromise. Lower normalized Shannon entropy suggested reduced TRB diversity in most PML patients.

As regards this clone: Antigen: not known.

This CDR3 spans 15 amino acids. CDR1 and CDR2 (germline): MDHEN, SYDVKM. Trimming took off 8 bases at V and 10 bases at J, with 25 bases between the two ends. Using immunoSEQ multiplex PCR, the repertoire was profiled, and TCRdb retains in-frame clones only, with some absent. The sample carries fewer than 35,000 clones, over 75% recorded once. Time point of the sample: time of PML onset. The T3 samples were drawn when PML began. The source of this sequence is a human donor with progressive multifocal leukoencephalopathy. The V call is TRBV28, the J call TRBJ2-3; D gene unclear. Sequencing was performed on PBMCs, taken from a patient treated with natalizumab. CDR3 nucleotide sequence: TGTGCCAGCCACACCCCCCGGTCCCACGGGCGATCGCAGTATTTT. This translates into CASHTPRSHGRSQYF.